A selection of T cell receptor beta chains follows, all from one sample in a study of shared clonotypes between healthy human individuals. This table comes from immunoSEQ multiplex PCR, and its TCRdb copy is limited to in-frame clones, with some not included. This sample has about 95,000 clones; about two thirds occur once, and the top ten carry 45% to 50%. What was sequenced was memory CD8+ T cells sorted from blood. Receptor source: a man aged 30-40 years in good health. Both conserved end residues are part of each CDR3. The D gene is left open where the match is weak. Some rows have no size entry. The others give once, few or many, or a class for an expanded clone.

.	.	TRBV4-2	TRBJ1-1	TGTGCCAGCAGAGGAAACGAAAACACTGAAGCTTTCTTT	CASRGNENTEAFF
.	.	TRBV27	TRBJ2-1	TGTGCCAGCAGGCCGGGCCGCTCCTACAATGAGCAGTTCTTC	CASRPGRSYNEQFF
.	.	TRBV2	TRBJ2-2	TGTGCCAGCAGCGACACCCAGACGGAGGCTTTGGGGGAGCTGTTTTTT	CASSDTQTEALGELFF
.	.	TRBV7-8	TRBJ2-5	TGTGCCAGCAGCTTGAGGGAGCGGATAGAGACCCAGTACTTC	CASSLRERIETQYF
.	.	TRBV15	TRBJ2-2	TGTGCCACCAGCAGAGGTTCAGTCAACACCGGGGAGCTGTTTTTT	CATSRGSVNTGELFF
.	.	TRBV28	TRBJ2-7	TGTGCCAGCAGTTTATTCAGACAGCGAATTTCCTACGAGCAGTACTTC	CASSLFRQRISYEQYF
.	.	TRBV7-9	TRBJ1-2	TGTGCCAGCAGCGATCGGACTTCTGGCTACACCTTC	CASSDRTSGYTF
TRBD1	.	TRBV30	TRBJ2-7	TGTGCCTTGACAGGGTCTAAATACGAGCAGTACTTC	CALTGSKYEQYF
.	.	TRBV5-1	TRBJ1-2	TGCGCCAGCAGCTTGGAGGCGACCCAATATGGCTACACCTTC	CASSLEATQYGYTF
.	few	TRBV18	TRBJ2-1	TGTGCCAGCTCACCAGTAACAGGGGAGCAGTTCTTC	CASSPVTGEQFF
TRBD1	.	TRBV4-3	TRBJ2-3	TGCGCCAGCAGCCAAGATTCGAAGGGGGCGACAGATACGCAGTATTTT	CASSQDSKGATDTQYF
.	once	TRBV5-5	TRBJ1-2	TGTGCCAGCAGGAACTTGGGGGGCGCCTATGGCTACACCTTC	CASRNLGGAYGYTF
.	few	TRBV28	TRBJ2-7	TGTGCCAGCACCCCCCGTCGGGACTTAAACTACGAGCAGTACTTC	CASTPRRDLNYEQYF
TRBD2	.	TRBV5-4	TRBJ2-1	TGTGCCAGCACTGTAACCTTTGTAGCGGGAGGGTCCTACAATGAGCAGTTCTTC	CASTVTFVAGGSYNEQFF
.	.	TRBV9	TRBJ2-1	TGTGCCAGCAGCCCAAACTCCTACAATGAGCAGTTCTTC	CASSPNSYNEQFF
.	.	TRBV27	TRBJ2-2	TGTGCCAGCAGTGGGATTTACCCCGGGGAGCTGTTTTTT	CASSGIYPGELFF
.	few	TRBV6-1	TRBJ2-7	TGTGCCAGCAGTGAAGGACAGGCGACCCTGCGGTTC	CASSEGQATLRF
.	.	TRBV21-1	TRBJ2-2	TGTGCCAGAAGGACACGGGGGACCGGGGAGCTGTTTTTT	CARRTRGTGELFF
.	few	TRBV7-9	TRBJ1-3	TGTGCCAGCGACCGGAGCTCTGGAAACACCATATATTTT	CASDRSSGNTIYF
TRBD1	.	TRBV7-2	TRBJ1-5	TGTGCCAGCAGCTTATTGGGTACAGGGGTCAATCAGCCCCAGCATTTT	CASSLLGTGVNQPQHF
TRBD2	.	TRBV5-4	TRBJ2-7	TGTGCCAGCAGCTTGGGACTATCAGCGGGAAGCTCCTACGAGCAGTACTTC	CASSLGLSAGSSYEQYF
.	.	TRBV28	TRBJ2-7	TGTGCCAGCAGTTATGTTAGGGACACCTTTTCCTACGAGCAGTACTTC	CASSYVRDTFSYEQYF
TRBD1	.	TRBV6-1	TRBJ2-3	TGTGCCAGCAGTGAAGTCACAGGGGGCACAGATACGCAGTATTTT	CASSEVTGGTDTQYF
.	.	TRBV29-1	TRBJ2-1	TGCAGCGTAGAAACACCCGTACGAAACAATGAGCAGTTCTTC	CSVETPVRNNEQFF
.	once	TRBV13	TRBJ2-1	TGTGCCAGCAGCTTAGGGTGGGGAAACTCCTACAATGAGCAGCTCTTC	CASSLGWGNSYNEQLF
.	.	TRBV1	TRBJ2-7	TGCACCAGCAGCCCCCGGGTAGCGGGAGTAAACGAGCAGTACTTC	CTSSPRVAGVNEQYF
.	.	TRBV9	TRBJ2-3	TGTGCCAGCGGCGGGGCAGATACGCAGTATTTT	CASGGADTQYF
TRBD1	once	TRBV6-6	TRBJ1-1	TGTGCCAGCAGTTACCTTACAGGGGAGGGTGACACTGAAGCTTTCTTT	CASSYLTGEGDTEAFF
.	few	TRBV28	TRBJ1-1	TGTGCCAGCAGTTCATCTGGACAGATTGAAGCTTTCTTT	CASSSSGQIEAFF
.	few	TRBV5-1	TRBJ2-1	TGCGCCAGCAGCTTGGGACGGGCGGCATTTAATGAGCAGTTCTTC	CASSLGRAAFNEQFF
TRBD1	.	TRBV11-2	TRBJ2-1	TGTGCCAGCAGCTTCGGACAGGGTGGTTACAATGAGCAGTTCTTC	CASSFGQGGYNEQFF
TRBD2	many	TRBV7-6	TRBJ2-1	TGTGCCAGCAGCTCAAAGACTAGCGGAGACTACAATGAGCAGTTCTTC	CASSSKTSGDYNEQFF
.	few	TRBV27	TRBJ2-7	TGTGCCAGCAGTCCCTTCGGGAGCGGCTACGAGCAGTACTTC	CASSPFGSGYEQYF
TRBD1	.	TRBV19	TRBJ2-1	TGTGCCAGTAGCCTCGACAGGGGGTCCTACAATGAGCAGTTCTTC	CASSLDRGSYNEQFF
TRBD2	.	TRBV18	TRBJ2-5	TGTGCCAGCTCCCTCGGACTAGCTGGGAAGACCCAGTACTTC	CASSLGLAGKTQYF